The 22 T cell receptor beta chains listed next were all sequenced from one sample in a study of TIL therapy for anti-PD-1-resistant metastatic lung cancer. The time point was: pre-treatment sample, taken before nivolumab and TIL therapy. This was the immunoSEQ v3 assay. Clones were read by immunoSEQ multiplex PCR, and TCRdb kept only the in-frame ones, dropping some. The sample lists about 17,000 clones, 75% to 80% occurring once. Sequencing used blood, obtained at baseline. Receptors originate from a person aged 30 to 80 with non-small cell lung cancer.

The chain carries TRBV28 and TRBJ1-2; maybe TRBD1 (6 bases). This CDR3 comprises 14 residues. Trimming took off 7 bases at V and 2 bases at J, with 14 bases between the two ends. CDR1 is MDHEN and CDR2 is SYDVKM in the germline V gene. The CDR3 is CASTSPGGNYGYTF. The CDR3 DNA is TGTGCCAGCACCTCACCGGGGGGCAACTATGGCTACACCTTC.

V gene TRBV6-5 combines with J gene TRBJ1-3; the D is unclear. From germline, CDR1 is MNHEY and CDR2 SVGAGI. The CDR3 consists of 12 residues. Trimming removed 10 bases at V and 1 base at J, with 8 bases between. The CDR3 is CATEGSGNTIYF. The CDR3 region has the DNA TGTGCCACTGAGGGTTCTGGAAACACCATATATTTT.

This chain uses TRBV10-2 with TRBJ2-1; D is possibly TRBD2 (6 bases). V gave up 4 bases and J gave up 3 bases, with 10 bases separating them. The CDR3 totals 14 residues. Per germline, CDR1 WSHSY and CDR2 SAAADI. CDR3 loop: CASSGEASYNEQFF. The CDR3 DNA sequence: TGCGCCAGCAGTGGGGAGGCGAGCTACAATGAGCAGTTCTTC.

The chain links TRBV5-1 to TRBJ2-1; D may be TRBD1 or TRBD2 (7 bases each). Between the trimmed V and J ends, which lost 6 bases and 0 bases, there was a span of 13 bases. CDR1 SGHRS and CDR2 YFSETQ come from the germline V gene. The CDR3 is 15 residues long. For the CDR3, the DNA is TGCGCCAGCAACCGGGGGGACAGCTCCTACAATGAGCAGTTCTTC. Its protein product is CASNRGDSSYNEQFF.

The rearrangement links TRBV12-5 to TRBJ2-5, with 9 bases that match TRBD2. Germline V gives CDR1 LGHNT, CDR2 FRNRAP. V was pared by 5 bases and J by 5 bases, with 6 bases of the junction left unmatched. The CDR3 runs to 14 residues. CDR3 coding DNA: TGTGCTAGTGGTGGGGGACTAGCAGGGGAGACCCAGTACTTC. This codes for CASGGGLAGETQYF.

CDR3 in amino acids: CASREGGTEAFF. CDR3 sequence (DNA): TGTGCCAGTAGAGAGGGTGGGACTGAAGCTTTCTTT. This chain joins TRBV19 and TRBJ1-1; D unresolved. V was trimmed by 6 bases and J by 5 bases, leaving 10 bases between them. This CDR3 region has 12 residues. The germline V gene has CDR1 LNHDA and CDR2 SQIVND (reference sequence). Variable domain in full (rest from reference TRBV19 and TRBJ1-1): DGGITQSPKYLFRKEGQNVTLSCEQNLNHDAMYWYRQDPGQGLRLIYYSQIVNDFQKGDIAEGYSVSREKKESFPLTVTSAQKNPTAFYLCASREGGTEAFFGQGTRLTVV.

This chain joins TRBV3-1 (or the pseudogene TRBV3-2) and TRBJ2-7, with 13 nucleotides matching TRBD2. The V gene's germline CDR1 is LGHDT and CDR2 YNNKEL (reference sequence). The CDR3 totals 19 residues. With V trimmed by 3 bases and J by 1 base, 12 bases remained unmatched. This CDR3 reads CASSQRPGLTSGRSYEQYF. CDR3 coding DNA: TGTGCCAGCAGCCAGCGGCCCGGCCTGACTAGCGGGAGGTCCTACGAGCAGTACTTC.

The chain has TRBV11-1 and TRBJ1-3, with 8 bases fitting TRBD1. The germline V gene has CDR1 SGHAT and CDR2 FQDESV (reference sequence). The CDR3 loop spans 14 amino acids. Unmatched junction bases numbered 2, after V lost 1 base and J lost 6 bases. The CDR3 nucleotides read TGTGCCAGCAGCTTAGGGACAGGGTTAAACACCATATATTTT. It codes for CASSLGTGLNTIYF. The whole variable domain, remainder taken from reference TRBV11-1 and TRBJ1-3, is EAEVAQSPRYKITEKSQAVAFWCDPISGHATLYWYRQILGQGPELLVQFQDESVVDDSQLPKDRFSAERLKGVDSTLKIQPAELGDSAMYLCASSLGTGLNTIYFGEGSWLTVV.

The chain combines TRBV28 with TRBJ2-7, with D uncertain. Trimming left V 10 bases short and J 2 bases short, with 21 bases between. Germline V gene sequence: CDR1 MDHEN, CDR2 SYDVKM. The CDR3 sequence is 15 residues long. This chain's CDR3 is CATHEGIDNTYEQYF. CDR3 nucleotides: TGTGCCACCCATGAAGGGATAGATAACACCTACGAGCAGTACTTC.

The chain joins TRBV7-9 to TRBJ2-7; D not certain. In germline, CDR1 is SEHNR, CDR2 FQNEAQ (reference sequence). Trimming left V 5 bases short and J 4 bases short, with 15 bases between. This CDR3 has 14 amino acids. This CDR3 reads CASSPWTDKYEQYF. The CDR3 nucleotides are TGTGCCAGCAGCCCGTGGACGGATAAGTACGAGCAGTACTTC. The full variable domain, rest sourced from reference TRBV7-9 and TRBJ2-7, is DTGVSQNPRHKITKRGQNVTFRCDPISEHNRLYWYRQTLGQGPEFLTYFQNEAQLEKSRLLSDRFSAERPKGSFSTLEIQRTEQGDSAMYLCASSPWTDKYEQYFGPGTRLTVT.

The chain joins TRBV11-3 to TRBJ2-5; 9 bases fit TRBD2. This CDR3 contains 15 residues. V was clipped by 3 bases and J by 3 bases; unmatched bases: 5. Germline CDR1 reads SGHNT; CDR2 reads YENEEA. CDR3: CASSLGVAGEETQYF. The DNA for the CDR3 is TGTGCCAGCAGCTTGGGGGTAGCGGGAGAAGAGACCCAGTACTTC.

The chain has TRBV2 and TRBJ1-1, with D maybe TRBD1 (6 bases). Trimming cost V 7 bases and J 4 bases, with 16 bases left between them. The CDR3 is 14 residues long. Germline loops: CDR1 SNHLY, CDR2 FYNNEI. The CDR3 sequence is CASTRNRVGTEAFF. CDR3 DNA: TGTGCCAGCACCCGAAACAGGGTGGGCACTGAAGCTTTCTTT.

The genes are TRBV6-1 and TRBJ1-1; perhaps TRBD1 as D (5 bases). Trimming pared 1 base from V and 10 bases from J, leaving 13 bases between. Germline CDR1 reads MNHNS; CDR2 reads SASEGT. The CDR3 totals 13 residues. The CDR3 is CASSEEGSMVAFF. The CDR3 bases are TGTGCCAGCAGTGAAGAGGGGTCGATGGTAGCTTTCTTT.

The chain joins TRBV7-8 to TRBJ2-7; 7 bases map to TRBD1. The CDR3 length is 13 residues. V lost 4 bases to trimming and J lost 7 bases; unmatched junction nucleotides: 7. The germline V gene encodes CDR1 SGHVS and CDR2 FQNEAQ. The CDR3 sequence: CASSSGQVLEQYF. CDR3 nucleotides: TGTGCCAGCAGCTCAGGACAGGTTTTAGAGCAGTACTTC.

This clone was seen more than once but under ten times. This sequence joins TRBV5-1 and TRBJ1-1, with 7 positions matching TRBD1. The CDR3 extends over 16 amino acids. Trimming removed 2 bases from V and 0 bases from J; junction bases left unmatched: 7. Germline CDR1 SGHRS, CDR2 YFSETQ. The CDR3 DNA sequence: TGCGCCAGCAGCTTACAGGGGTCCCGTTTGAACACTGAAGCTTTCTTT. Amino acid sequence: CASSLQGSRLNTEAFF.

The chain links TRBV5-5 to TRBJ1-4; no firm D call. V was clipped by 2 bases and J by 3 bases, with 5 bases between them. This CDR3 has 13 amino acids. The germline V gene encodes CDR1 SGHKS and CDR2 YYEKEE (reference sequence). CDR3 DNA: TGTGCCAGCAGCTTAGGGCCTAATGAAAAACTGTTTTTT. Amino acids: CASSLGPNEKLFF.

This clone appeared a few times. V and J are TRBV7-9 and TRBJ1-5; D is undetermined. Trimming removed 5 bases at V and 1 base at J, with 9 bases between. Germline loops: CDR1 SEHNR, CDR2 FQNEAQ (reference sequence). The CDR3 sequence is 14 residues long. This CDR3 is CASSTTESNQPQHF. CDR3 sequence (DNA): TGTGCCAGCAGCACAACAGAGAGCAATCAGCCCCAGCATTTT.

The gene calls are TRBV19 and TRBJ2-3; 8 positions match TRBD1. CDR3 length: 16 amino acids. Trimming took 5 bases from V and 2 from J; bases not matched to a gene: 9. Per germline, CDR1 LNHDA and CDR2 SQIVND (reference sequence). CDR3 region: CASSPDRDTHTDTQYF. For the CDR3, the DNA is TGTGCCAGTAGTCCGGACAGGGACACACACACAGATACGCAGTATTTT. The whole variable domain, remainder taken from reference TRBV19 and TRBJ2-3, is DGGITQSPKYLFRKEGQNVTLSCEQNLNHDAMYWYRQDPGQGLRLIYYSQIVNDFQKGDIAEGYSVSREKKESFPLTVTSAQKNPTAFYLCASSPDRDTHTDTQYFGPGTRLTVL.

V and J are TRBV6-2 or TRBV6-3 and TRBJ1-3; TRBD1 matches at 8 bases. Per the germline V gene, CDR1 is MNHEY and CDR2 is SVGEGT. J lost 0 bases, V lost 6 bases, and 7 bases had no gene match. The CDR3 runs 16 residues. This chain's CDR3 is CASSPTGQDSGNTIYF. Written as DNA, the CDR3 is TGTGCCAGCAGCCCTACGGGACAGGACTCTGGAAACACCATATATTTT.

V usage is TRBV7-9 and J usage is TRBJ2-7, with TRBD1 matching over 8 bases. The junction had 12 bases not matched to a gene; V was cut back by 5 bases and J by 6 bases. Germline V gene sequence: CDR1 SEHNR, CDR2 FQNEAQ (reference sequence). The CDR3 spans 15 residues. Here the CDR3 reads CASSPDGTGPSEQYF. CDR3 DNA: TGTGCCAGCAGCCCGGACGGGACAGGCCCCTCCGAGCAGTACTTC.

This clone was seen a handful of times. V is TRBV7-8 and J is TRBJ1-5, with D tentatively TRBD1 (6 bases). Per the germline V gene, CDR1 is SGHVS and CDR2 is FQNEAQ. CDR3 length: 16 residues. V lost 5 bases and J lost 7, with 21 bases in between. CDR3: CASSAYQGSASQPQHF. CDR3 sequence (DNA): TGTGCCAGCAGCGCCTACCAGGGGTCCGCGTCCCAGCCCCAGCATTTT.

The chain recombines TRBV5-1 with TRBJ1-2, with D unclear. This CDR3 contains 13 residues. V gave up 3 bases and J gave up 7 bases, with 13 bases separating them. Germline CDR1 reads SGHRS; CDR2 reads YFSETQ. The CDR3 sequence: CASSSAGTVGYTF. The CDR3 DNA sequence: TGCGCCAGCAGCTCCGCCGGAACAGTTGGCTACACCTTC.